The rows below give T cell receptor beta chains drawn from one sample of a study of blood T cell repertoires in COVID-19. Clones were sequenced by immunoSEQ multiplex PCR, and TCRdb holds only the in-frame ones, with some missing. The sample holds about 38,000 clones, 80% to 90% seen once. The sequencing input was peripheral blood. These receptors came from a man aged 45 to 65 with active or convalescent COVID-19. Both conserved end residues are part of each CDR3. The order of the fields is J gene, V gene, CDR3 protein.

TRBJ1-5 | TRBV3-1/TRBV3-2 | CASSQGTGGLNQPQHF
TRBJ1-2 | TRBV5-1 | CASSAQGGEYGYTF
TRBJ1-5 | TRBV4-1 | CASSQGPGQKGSQRRNQPQHF
TRBJ2-7 | TRBV7-2 | CASSLARLAGNEQYF
TRBJ2-5 | TRBV7-9 | CASSLQGVQETQYF
TRBJ2-5 | TRBV24-1 | CATSVGQGLETQYF
TRBJ1-1 | TRBV18 | CASSPLQDTEAFF
TRBJ2-1 | TRBV30 | CAWSRTGGSYNEQFF
TRBJ1-5 | TRBV30 | CAWDRSNQPQHF
TRBJ2-3 | TRBV4-1 | CASSPGVDTQYF
TRBJ2-3 | TRBV24-1 | CATSEGFSGGYASTDTQYF
TRBJ2-1 | TRBV24-1 | CATSDLSSGRFYEQFF
TRBJ1-1 | TRBV30 | CAWSVIRDRDPMNTEAFF
TRBJ1-2 | TRBV21-1 | CASSETGAIPPILYGYTF
TRBJ2-1 | TRBV27 | CASSPAGTGANEQFF
TRBJ2-7 | TRBV3-1/TRBV3-2 | CASHPGTGNYEQYF
TRBJ2-1 | TRBV13 | CASSLGLAGSEQFF
TRBJ1-5 | TRBV6-1 | CASSDGGGNQPQHF
TRBJ2-7 | TRBV29-1 | CSVPGTSGNEQYF
TRBJ1-6 | TRBV5-5 | CASSHDRDAYNSPLHF
TRBJ1-2 | TRBV18 | CASSQQGANGYTF
TRBJ2-3 | TRBV7-6 | CASSLVGSGGPDTQYF
TRBJ2-3 | TRBV5-1 | CASSKGQGPDTQYF
TRBJ2-1 | TRBV28 | CASSEGNEQFF
TRBJ1-5 | TRBV7-8 | CASSFQGEQPQHF
TRBJ1-4 | TRBV28 | CASSLNTGLWEKLFF
TRBJ2-1 | TRBV10-1 | CASSDQTSGLNEQFF
TRBJ1-3 | TRBV30 | CAWSSTQGNTIYF
TRBJ2-3 | TRBV28 | CASSFWDRESTDTQYF
TRBJ2-2 | TRBV10-2 | CASSESGTGGTGELFF
TRBJ1-6 | TRBV19 | CASSFGQGNSPLHF
TRBJ1-2 | TRBV6-5 | CASRPDRNYGYTF
TRBJ2-2 | TRBV9 | CASSVKSQGSSTGELFF
TRBJ2-3 | TRBV9 | CASSRTSGGLDTQYF
TRBJ1-4 | TRBV7-9 | CASSRGSYQEKLFF
TRBJ1-1 | TRBV5-1 | CASRLAAGGNTEAFF
TRBJ2-1 | TRBV12-3/TRBV12-4 | CASIYRYEQFF
TRBJ2-6 | TRBV30 | CAWSENVLAGGPGANVLTF
TRBJ1-2 | TRBV28 | CASSATPGYGYTF
TRBJ2-7 | TRBV5-6 | CASSLGGAHYEQYF
TRBJ1-1 | TRBV29-1 | CSVASQGVTEAFF
TRBJ1-1 | TRBV28 | CASTRPRTEWKAFF
TRBJ1-1 | TRBV5-1 | CASSSQGGSTEAFF
TRBJ1-2 | TRBV3-1/TRBV3-2 | CASSQKTGGAKGYTF
TRBJ2-7 | TRBV29-1 | CSVENRGSPYEQYF
TRBJ2-3 | TRBV5-4 | CASSPGDSITDTQYF
TRBJ2-3 | TRBV12-3/TRBV12-4 | CASSLGRSTQYF
TRBJ1-2 | TRBV15 | CATSWTANYGYTF
TRBJ2-1 | TRBV3-1/TRBV3-2 | CASSQKLAGGAYNEQFF
TRBJ1-3 | TRBV6-5 | CASKKQGGNTIYF
TRBJ2-3 | TRBV5-1 | CASSLTGIRTDTQYF
TRBJ1-2 | TRBV28 | CASSSPGTGVYGYTF
TRBJ2-2 | TRBV4-2 | CASSQDRASGSGGELFF
TRBJ1-2 | TRBV30 | CAWSLEGADYGYTF